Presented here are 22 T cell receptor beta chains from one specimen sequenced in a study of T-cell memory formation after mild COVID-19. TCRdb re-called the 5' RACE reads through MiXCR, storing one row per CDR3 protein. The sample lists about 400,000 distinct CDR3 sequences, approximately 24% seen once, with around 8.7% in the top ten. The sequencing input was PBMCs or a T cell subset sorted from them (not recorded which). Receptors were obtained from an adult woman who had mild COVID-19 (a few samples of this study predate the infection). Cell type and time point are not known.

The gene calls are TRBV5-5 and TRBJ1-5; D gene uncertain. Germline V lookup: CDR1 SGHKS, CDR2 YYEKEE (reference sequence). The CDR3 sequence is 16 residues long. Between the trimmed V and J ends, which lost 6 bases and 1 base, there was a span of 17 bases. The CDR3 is CASTLGSSRSNQPQHF. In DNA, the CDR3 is TGTGCCAGCACCCTAGGCAGCTCTAGAAGCAATCAGCCCCAGCATTTT.

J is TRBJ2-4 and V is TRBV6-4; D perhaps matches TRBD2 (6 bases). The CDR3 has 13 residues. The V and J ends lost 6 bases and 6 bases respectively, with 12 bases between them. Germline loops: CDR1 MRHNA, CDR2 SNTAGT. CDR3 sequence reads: CASSLEGGNIQYF. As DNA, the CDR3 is TGTGCCAGCAGCTTAGAGGGAGGAAACATTCAGTACTTC.

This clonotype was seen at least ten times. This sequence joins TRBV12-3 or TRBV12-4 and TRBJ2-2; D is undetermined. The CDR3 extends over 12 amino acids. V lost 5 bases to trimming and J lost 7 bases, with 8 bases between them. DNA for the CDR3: TGTGCCAGCAGTCTCTCGATCGGGGAGCTGTTTTTT. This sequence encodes CASSLSIGELFF.

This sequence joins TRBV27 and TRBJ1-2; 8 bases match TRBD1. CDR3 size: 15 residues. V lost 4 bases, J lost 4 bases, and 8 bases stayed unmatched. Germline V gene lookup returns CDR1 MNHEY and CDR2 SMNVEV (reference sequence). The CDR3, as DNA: TGTGCCAGCAGTTCTGGACAGGGTAGGGGCTATGGCTACACCTTC. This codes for CASSSGQGRGYGYTF.

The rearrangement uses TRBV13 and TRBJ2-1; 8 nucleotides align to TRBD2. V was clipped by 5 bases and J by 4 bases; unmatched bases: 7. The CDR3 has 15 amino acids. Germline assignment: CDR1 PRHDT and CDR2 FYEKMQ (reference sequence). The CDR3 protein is CASSPWREDYNEQFF. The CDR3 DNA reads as TGTGCCAGCAGCCCCTGGCGGGAGGATTACAATGAGCAGTTCTTC.

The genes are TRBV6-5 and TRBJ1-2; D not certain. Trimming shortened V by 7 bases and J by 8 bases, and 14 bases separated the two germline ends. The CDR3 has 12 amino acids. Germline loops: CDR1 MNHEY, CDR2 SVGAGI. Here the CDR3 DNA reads TGTGCCAGCACAGCCCCCCTGATGGGCTACACCTTC. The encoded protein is CASTAPLMGYTF.

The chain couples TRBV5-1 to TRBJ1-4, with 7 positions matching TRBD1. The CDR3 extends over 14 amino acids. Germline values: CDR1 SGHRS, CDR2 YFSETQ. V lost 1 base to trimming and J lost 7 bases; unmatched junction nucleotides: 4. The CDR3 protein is CASSLSSGGEKLFF. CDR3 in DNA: TGCGCCAGCAGCTTGAGCTCAGGGGGTGAAAAACTGTTTTTT.

The chain's CDR3 is CATSDLVQGGNEQFF. CDR3 coding DNA: TGTGCCACCAGTGATTTGGTTCAGGGAGGCAATGAGCAGTTCTTC. This chain links TRBV24-1 with TRBJ2-1, with D possibly being TRBD2 (6 bases). Trimming cost V 0 bases and J 6 bases, with 11 bases left between them. Germline V gene data show CDR1 as KGHDR and CDR2 as SFDVKD. The CDR3 sequence is 15 residues long.

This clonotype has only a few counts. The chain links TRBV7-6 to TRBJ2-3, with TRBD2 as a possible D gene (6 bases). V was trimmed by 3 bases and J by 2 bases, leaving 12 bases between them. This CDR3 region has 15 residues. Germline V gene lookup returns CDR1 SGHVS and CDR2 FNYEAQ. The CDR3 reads CASSFVREATDTQYF. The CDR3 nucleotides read TGTGCCAGCAGCTTCGTCAGGGAGGCCACAGATACGCAGTATTTT.

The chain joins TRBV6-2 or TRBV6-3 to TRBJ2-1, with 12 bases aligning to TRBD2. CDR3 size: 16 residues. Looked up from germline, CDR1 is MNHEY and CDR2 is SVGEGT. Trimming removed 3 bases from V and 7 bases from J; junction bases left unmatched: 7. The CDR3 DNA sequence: TGTGCCAGCAGTTATTCTAGCGGGAGGGCCGCTAATGAGCAGTTCTTC. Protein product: CASSYSSGRAANEQFF.

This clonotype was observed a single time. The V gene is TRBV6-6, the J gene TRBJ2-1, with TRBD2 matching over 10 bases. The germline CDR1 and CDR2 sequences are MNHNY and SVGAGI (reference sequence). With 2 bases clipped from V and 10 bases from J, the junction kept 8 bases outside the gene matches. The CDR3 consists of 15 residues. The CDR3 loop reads CASSYRTSGTGEQFF. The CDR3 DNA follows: TGTGCCAGCAGTTACAGGACTAGCGGTACTGGGGAGCAGTTCTTC.

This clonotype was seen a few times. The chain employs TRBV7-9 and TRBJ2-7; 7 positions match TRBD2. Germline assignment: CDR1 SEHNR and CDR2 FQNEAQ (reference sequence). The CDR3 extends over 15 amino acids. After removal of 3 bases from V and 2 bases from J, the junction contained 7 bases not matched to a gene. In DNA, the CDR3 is TGTGCCAGCAGCTTGGATCCTAGCGGAACCTACGAGCAGTACTTC. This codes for CASSLDPSGTYEQYF.

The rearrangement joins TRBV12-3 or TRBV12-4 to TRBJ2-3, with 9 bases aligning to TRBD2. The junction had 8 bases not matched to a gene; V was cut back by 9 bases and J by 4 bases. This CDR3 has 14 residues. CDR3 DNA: TGTGCCAGTCACCACCGCGGGGGGGCAGATACGCAGTATTTT. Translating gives CASHHRGGADTQYF.

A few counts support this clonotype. CDR3 loop: CASSLAGRGAREQYF. CDR3 nucleotides: TGCGCCAGCAGCTTGGCAGGTAGGGGAGCTCGGGAGCAGTACTTC. The J gene is TRBJ2-7, the V gene TRBV5-1, with D perhaps being TRBD1 or TRBD2 (5 bases each). The CDR3 runs to 15 residues. V lost 0 bases to trimming and J lost 7 bases, with 17 bases between them. Per the germline V gene, CDR1 is SGHRS and CDR2 is YFSETQ.

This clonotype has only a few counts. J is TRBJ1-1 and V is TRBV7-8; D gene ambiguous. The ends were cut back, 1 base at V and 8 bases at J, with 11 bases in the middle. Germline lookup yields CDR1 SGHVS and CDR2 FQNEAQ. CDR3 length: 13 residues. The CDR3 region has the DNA TGTGCCAGCAGCTTAGACTACGCATCCGAAGCTTTCTTT. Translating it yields CASSLDYASEAFF.

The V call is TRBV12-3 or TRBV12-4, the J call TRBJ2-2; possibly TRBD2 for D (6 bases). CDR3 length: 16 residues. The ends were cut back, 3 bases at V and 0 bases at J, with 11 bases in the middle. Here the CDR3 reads CASSFRGGANTGELFF. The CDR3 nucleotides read TGTGCCAGCAGTTTTCGCGGCGGGGCGAACACCGGGGAGCTGTTTTTT.

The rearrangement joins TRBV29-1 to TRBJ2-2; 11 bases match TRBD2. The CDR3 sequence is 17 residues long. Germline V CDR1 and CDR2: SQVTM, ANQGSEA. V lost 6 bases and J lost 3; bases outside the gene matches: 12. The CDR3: CSVSGGSGGADTGELFF. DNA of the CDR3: TGCAGCGTGAGTGGCGGTAGCGGGGGGGCTGACACCGGGGAGCTGTTTTTT.

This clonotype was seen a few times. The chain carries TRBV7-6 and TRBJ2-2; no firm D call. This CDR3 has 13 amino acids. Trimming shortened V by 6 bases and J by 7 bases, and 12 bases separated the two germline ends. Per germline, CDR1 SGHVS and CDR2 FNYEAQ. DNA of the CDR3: TGTGCCAGCAGATCCAACGTTGGCGGGGAGCTGTTTTTT. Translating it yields CASRSNVGGELFF.

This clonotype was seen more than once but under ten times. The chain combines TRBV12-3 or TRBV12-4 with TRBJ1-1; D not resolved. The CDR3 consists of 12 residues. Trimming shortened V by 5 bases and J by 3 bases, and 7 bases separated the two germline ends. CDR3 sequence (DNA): TGTGCCAGCAGTCTAAAGTACACTGAAGCTTTCTTT. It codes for CASSLKYTEAFF.

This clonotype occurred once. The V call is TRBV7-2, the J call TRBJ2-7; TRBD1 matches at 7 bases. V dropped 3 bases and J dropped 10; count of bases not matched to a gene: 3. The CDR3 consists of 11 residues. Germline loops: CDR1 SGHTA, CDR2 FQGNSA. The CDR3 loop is CASSFDRAQYF. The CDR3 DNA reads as TGTGCCAGCAGCTTTGACAGGGCTCAGTACTTC.

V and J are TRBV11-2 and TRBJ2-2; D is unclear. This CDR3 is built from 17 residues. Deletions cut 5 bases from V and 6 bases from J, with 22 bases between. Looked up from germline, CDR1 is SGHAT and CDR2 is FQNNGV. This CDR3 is CASSTPPLSVLPGELFF. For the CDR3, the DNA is TGTGCCAGCAGCACACCCCCCCTTTCAGTCTTGCCCGGGGAGCTGTTTTTT.

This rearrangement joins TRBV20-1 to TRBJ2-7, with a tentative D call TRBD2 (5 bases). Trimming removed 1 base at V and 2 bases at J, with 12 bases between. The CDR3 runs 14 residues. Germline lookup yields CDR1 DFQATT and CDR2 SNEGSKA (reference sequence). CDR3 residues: CSARAHGKTYEQYF. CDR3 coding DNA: TGCAGTGCTAGAGCGCACGGGAAAACCTACGAGCAGTACTTC.